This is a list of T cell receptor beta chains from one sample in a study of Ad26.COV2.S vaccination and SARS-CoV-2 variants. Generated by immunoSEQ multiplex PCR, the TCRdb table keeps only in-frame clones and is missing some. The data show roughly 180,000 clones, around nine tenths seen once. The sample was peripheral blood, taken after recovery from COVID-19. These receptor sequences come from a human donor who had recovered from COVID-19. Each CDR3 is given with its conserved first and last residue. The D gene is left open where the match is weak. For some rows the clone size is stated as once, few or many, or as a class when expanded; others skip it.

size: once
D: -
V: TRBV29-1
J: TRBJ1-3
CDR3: CSVEKISDPLYF
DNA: TGCAGCGTTGAGAAAATATCGGATCCTCTATATTTT

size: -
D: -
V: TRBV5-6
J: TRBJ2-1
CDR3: CASSLVPGTLNEQFF
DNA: TGTGCCAGCAGCTTGGTGCCAGGGACGCTTAATGAGCAGTTCTTC

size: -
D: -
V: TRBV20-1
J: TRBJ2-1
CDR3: CSARLDEQFF
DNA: TGCAGTGCTAGACTGGATGAGCAGTTCTTC

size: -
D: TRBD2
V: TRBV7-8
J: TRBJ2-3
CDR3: CASSPPTSGASDTQYF
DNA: TGTGCCAGCAGTCCACCCACTAGCGGGGCGTCAGATACGCAGTATTTT

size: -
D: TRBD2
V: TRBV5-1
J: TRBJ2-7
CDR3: CASSFTSGGYEQYF
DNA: TGCGCCAGCAGCTTTACTAGCGGGGGATACGAGCAGTACTTC

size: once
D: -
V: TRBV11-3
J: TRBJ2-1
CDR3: CASSLDRNGRYNEQFF
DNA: TGTGCCAGCAGCTTAGATAGAAACGGCCGCTACAATGAGCAGTTCTTC

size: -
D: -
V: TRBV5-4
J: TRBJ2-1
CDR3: CASSGTGTGPYNEQFF
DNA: TGTGCCAGCAGCGGTACCGGGACGGGACCTTACAATGAGCAGTTCTTC

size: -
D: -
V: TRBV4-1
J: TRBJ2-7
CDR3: CASSEDTGFSYEQYF
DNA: TGCGCCAGCAGTGAAGATACGGGATTCTCCTACGAGCAGTACTTC

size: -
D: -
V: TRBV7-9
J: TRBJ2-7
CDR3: CASSPLSTEDEQYF
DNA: TGTGCCAGCAGCCCTCTCTCGACGGAGGACGAGCAGTACTTC

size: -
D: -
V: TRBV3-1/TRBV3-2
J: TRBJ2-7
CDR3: CASSQDLTGGQYF
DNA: TGTGCCAGCAGCCAAGATCTTACTGGTGGGCAGTACTTC

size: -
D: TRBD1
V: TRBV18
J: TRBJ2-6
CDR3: CASSQSTGGATGANVLTF
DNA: TGTGCCAGCTCACAATCGACAGGGGGCGCGACTGGGGCCAACGTCCTGACTTTC

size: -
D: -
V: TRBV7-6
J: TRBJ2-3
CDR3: CASSLVPSTNTDTQYF
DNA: TGTGCCAGCAGCTTAGTTCCTAGCACTAACACAGATACGCAGTATTTT

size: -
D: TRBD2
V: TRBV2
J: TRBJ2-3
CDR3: CATRTSGGTDTQYF
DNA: TGTGCCACCAGGACTAGCGGGGGGACAGATACGCAGTATTTT

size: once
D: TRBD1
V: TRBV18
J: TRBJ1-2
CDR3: CASSPGQGALGYTF
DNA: TGTGCCAGCTCACCCGGACAGGGGGCGTTAGGCTACACCTTC

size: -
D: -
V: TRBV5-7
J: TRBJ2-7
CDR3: CASSFGAGTYEQYF
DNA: TGTGCCAGCAGCTTCGGGGCGGGGACCTACGAGCAGTACTTC

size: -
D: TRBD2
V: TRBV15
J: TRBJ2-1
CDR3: CATSRDNSGSSYNEQFF
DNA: TGTGCCACCAGCAGAGATAATAGCGGGAGCTCCTACAATGAGCAGTTCTTC

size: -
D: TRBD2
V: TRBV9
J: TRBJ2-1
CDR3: CASSVVSGLAGVNEQFF
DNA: TGTGCCAGCAGCGTAGTGTCGGGGCTAGCGGGAGTCAATGAGCAGTTCTTC

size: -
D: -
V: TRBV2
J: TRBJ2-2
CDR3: CASCRGNTGELFF
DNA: TGTGCCAGCTGCAGGGGGAACACCGGGGAGCTGTTTTTT

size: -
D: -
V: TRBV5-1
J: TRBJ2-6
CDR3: CASSLDGNSGANVLTF
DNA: TGCGCCAGCAGCTTGGATGGCAACTCTGGGGCCAACGTCCTGACTTTC

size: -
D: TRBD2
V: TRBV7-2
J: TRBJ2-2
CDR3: CASSPGLAGGNTGELFF
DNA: TGCGCCAGCAGCCCGGGACTAGCGGGGGGAAACACCGGGGAGCTGTTTTTT

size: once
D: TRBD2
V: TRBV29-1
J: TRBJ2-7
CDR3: CSAGGGQGLGEQYF
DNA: TGCAGCGCGGGAGGAGGGCAGGGACTAGGGGAGCAGTACTTC

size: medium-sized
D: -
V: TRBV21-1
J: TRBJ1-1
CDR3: CASSKADSLNTEAFF
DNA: TGTGCCAGCAGCAAAGCTGACAGCCTGAACACTGAAGCTTTCTTT